What follows are 7 T cell receptor beta chains derived from one specimen sequenced in a study of blood T cell repertoires in COVID-19. The assay was immunoSEQ multiplex PCR, and TCRdb's table has in-frame clones only and misses some. This table holds 150,000 or so clones, more than 75% found once. The sample was peripheral blood. These receptors were collected from a man between 60 and 70 years old with COVID-19, enrolled during active disease.

V usage is TRBV18 and J usage is TRBJ1-5, with TRBD1 as a possible D gene (5 bases). The CDR3 is 16 residues long. Germline loops: CDR1 KGHSH, CDR2 LQKENI. V was trimmed by 6 bases and J by 4 bases, leaving 19 bases between them. The CDR3 loop is CASSPGQGGLNQPQHF. Written as DNA, the CDR3 is TGTGCCAGCTCCCCGGGCCAGGGAGGACTGAATCAGCCCCAGCATTTT.

The chain uses TRBV4-3 and TRBJ1-5, with 7 bases fitting TRBD1. The J segment lost 6 bases and the V segment lost 4 bases, leaving 12 bases of the junction unmatched. Germline loops: CDR1 LGHNA, CDR2 YSLEER. The CDR3 is made up of 16 amino acids. CDR3 loop: CASSRDRGIPGQPQHF. DNA for the CDR3: TGCGCCAGCAGCCGGGACAGAGGGATTCCGGGTCAGCCCCAGCATTTT.

This chain connects TRBV6-2 or TRBV6-3 to TRBJ2-1, with 13 bases that match TRBD2. The CDR3 is made up of 15 amino acids. The V gene end was trimmed by 4 bases and the J gene end by 6 bases; junction bases not matched to a gene: 3. Germline CDR1 reads MNHEY; CDR2 reads SVGEGT. CDR3 DNA: TGTGCCAGCAGTTCCGGGACTAGCGGGGCCAATGAGCAGTTCTTC. Translated, it gives CASSSGTSGANEQFF.

With regard to this clone: In the same sample, other DNA sequences code for this CDR3. The chain joins TRBV7-2 to TRBJ2-1; 8 bases agree with TRBD2. With 0 bases clipped from V and 3 bases from J, the junction kept 1 base outside the gene matches. CDR3 length: 15 amino acids. CDR1 is SGHTA, CDR2 FQGNSA, per germline. CDR3 region: CASSLARGGYNEQFF. The CDR3 DNA follows: TGTGCCAGCAGCTTAGCCCGGGGGGGCTACAATGAGCAGTTCTTC. Full variable domain (outside the CDR3, taken from reference TRBV7-2 and TRBJ2-1): GAGVSQSPSNKVTEKGKDVELRCDPISGHTALYWYRQSLGQGLEFLIYFQGNSAPDKSGLPSDRFSAERTGGSVSTLTIQRTQQEDSAVYLCASSLARGGYNEQFFGPGTRLTVL.

In DNA, the CDR3 is TGCAGTGCTAGTCCCGGGAGCCCAGATACGCAGTATTTT. It encodes CSASPGSPDTQYF. The chain links TRBV20-1 to TRBJ2-3; D possibly corresponds to TRBD2 (6 bases). The CDR3 consists of 13 residues. CDR1 and CDR2 from the germline V gene are DFQATT and SNEGSKA (reference sequence). Trimming left V 3 bases short and J 4 bases short, with 11 bases between.

This chain links TRBV28 with TRBJ2-3, with D perhaps matching TRBD2 (6 bases). The CDR3 has 15 residues. Germline V gene lookup returns CDR1 MDHEN and CDR2 SYDVKM. V was cut by 5 bases and J by 5 bases, with 17 bases left in between. The CDR3 bases are TGTGCCAGCAGTCCCTACGGTCCGGGAGAAGATACGCAGTATTTT. It specifies CASSPYGPGEDTQYF. Full variable domain (remainder filled in from reference TRBV28 and TRBJ2-3): DVKVTQSSRYLVKRTGEKVFLECVQDMDHENMFWYRQDPGLGLRLIYFSYDVKMKEKGDIPEGYSVSREKKERFSLILESASTNQTSMYLCASSPYGPGEDTQYFGPGTRLTVL.

This clone showed up just a few times. The chain couples TRBV5-1 to TRBJ2-1; no firm D call. This CDR3 spans 8 amino acids. V was cut by 9 bases and J by 15 bases, with 10 bases left in between. The germline V gene has CDR1 SGHRS and CDR2 YFSETQ. Written as DNA, the CDR3 is TGCGCCACCCCAACGAGGTTCTTC. It translates to CATPTRFF.